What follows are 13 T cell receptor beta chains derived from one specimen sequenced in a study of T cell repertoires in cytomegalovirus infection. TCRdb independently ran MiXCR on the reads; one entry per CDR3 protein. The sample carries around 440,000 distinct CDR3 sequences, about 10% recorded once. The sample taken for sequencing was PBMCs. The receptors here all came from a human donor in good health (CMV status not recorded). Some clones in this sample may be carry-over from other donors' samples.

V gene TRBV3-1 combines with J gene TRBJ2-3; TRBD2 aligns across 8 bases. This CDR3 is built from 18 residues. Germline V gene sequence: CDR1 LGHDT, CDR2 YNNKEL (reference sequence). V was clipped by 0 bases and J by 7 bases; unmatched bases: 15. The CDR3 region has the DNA TGTGCCAGCAGCCAAGAAGCGTTGGCGGGGGGCCCGGGAAATACGCAGTATTTT. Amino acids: CASSQEALAGGPGNTQYF.

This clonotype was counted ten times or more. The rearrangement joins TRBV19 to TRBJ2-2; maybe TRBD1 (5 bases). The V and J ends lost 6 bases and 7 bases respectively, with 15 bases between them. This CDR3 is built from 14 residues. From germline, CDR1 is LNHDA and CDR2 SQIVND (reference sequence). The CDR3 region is CASSETGRVGELFF. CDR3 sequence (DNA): TGTGCCAGTAGCGAAACAGGAAGGGTCGGGGAGCTGTTTTTT. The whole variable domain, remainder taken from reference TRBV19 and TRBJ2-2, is DGGITQSPKYLFRKEGQNVTLSCEQNLNHDAMYWYRQDPGQGLRLIYYSQIVNDFQKGDIAEGYSVSREKKESFPLTVTSAQKNPTAFYLCASSETGRVGELFFGEGSRLTVL.

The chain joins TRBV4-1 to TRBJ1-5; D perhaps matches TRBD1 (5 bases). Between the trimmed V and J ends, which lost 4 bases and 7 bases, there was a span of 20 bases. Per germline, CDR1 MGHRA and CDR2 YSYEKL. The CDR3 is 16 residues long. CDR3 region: CASSLYSQGYSQPQHF. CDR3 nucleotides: TGCGCCAGCAGCCTTTATAGTCAGGGTTATAGCCAGCCCCAGCATTTT.

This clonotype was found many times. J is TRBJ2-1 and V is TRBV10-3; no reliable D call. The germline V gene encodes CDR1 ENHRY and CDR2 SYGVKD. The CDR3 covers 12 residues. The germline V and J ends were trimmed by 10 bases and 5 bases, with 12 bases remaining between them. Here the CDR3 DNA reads TGTGCCACCGGGCCGGCCGACAATGAGCAGTTCTTC. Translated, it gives CATGPADNEQFF.

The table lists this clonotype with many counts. CDR3 nucleotide sequence: TGCGCCAGCAGCCAAGATAGTCAGGGACACAATTCACCCCTCCACTTT. Translation: CASSQDSQGHNSPLHF. The V call is TRBV4-1, the J call TRBJ1-6; a weak D match, TRBD1 (6 bases). The V end was cut by 0 bases, the J end by 7 bases, with 13 bases between. Looked up from germline, CDR1 is MGHRA and CDR2 is YSYEKL. The CDR3 loop spans 16 amino acids.

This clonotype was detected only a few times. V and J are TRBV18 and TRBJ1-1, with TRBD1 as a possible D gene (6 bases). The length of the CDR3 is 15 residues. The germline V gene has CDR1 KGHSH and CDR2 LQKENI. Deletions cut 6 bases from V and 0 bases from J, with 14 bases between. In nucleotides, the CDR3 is TGTGCCAGCTCCTGGACTGACAGGCTGAACACTGAAGCTTTCTTT. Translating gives CASSWTDRLNTEAFF.

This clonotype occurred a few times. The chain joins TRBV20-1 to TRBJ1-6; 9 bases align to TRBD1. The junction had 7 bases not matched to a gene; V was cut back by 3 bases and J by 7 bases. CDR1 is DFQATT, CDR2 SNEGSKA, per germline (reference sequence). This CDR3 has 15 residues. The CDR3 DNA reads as TGCAGTGCTAGGGTGGGACAGGGAAGAAATTCACCCCTCCACTTT. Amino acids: CSARVGQGRNSPLHF.

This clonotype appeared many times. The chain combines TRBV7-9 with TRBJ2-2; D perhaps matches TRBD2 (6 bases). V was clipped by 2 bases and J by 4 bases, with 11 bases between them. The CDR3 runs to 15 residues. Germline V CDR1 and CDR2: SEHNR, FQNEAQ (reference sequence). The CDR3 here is CASSLMFGSTGELFF. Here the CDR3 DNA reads TGTGCCAGCAGCTTAATGTTCGGGAGCACCGGGGAGCTGTTTTTT.

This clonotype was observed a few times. The CDR3 reads CASSSGEADEKLFF. CDR3 DNA sequence: TGTGCCAGCAGTTCGGGGGAAGCGGATGAAAAACTGTTTTTT. The rearrangement uses TRBV6-2 or TRBV6-3 and TRBJ1-4, with a weak D call TRBD1 (5 bases). CDR3 length equals 14 residues. Trimming stripped 4 bases from V and 6 bases from J, with 12 bases between. The V gene's germline CDR1 is MNHEY and CDR2 SVGEGT.

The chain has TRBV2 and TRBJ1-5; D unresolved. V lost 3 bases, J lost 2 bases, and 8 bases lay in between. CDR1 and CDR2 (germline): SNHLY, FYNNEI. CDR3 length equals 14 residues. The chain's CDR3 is CASSDRPRNQPQHF. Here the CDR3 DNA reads TGTGCCAGCAGTGATAGGCCTCGCAATCAGCCCCAGCATTTT.

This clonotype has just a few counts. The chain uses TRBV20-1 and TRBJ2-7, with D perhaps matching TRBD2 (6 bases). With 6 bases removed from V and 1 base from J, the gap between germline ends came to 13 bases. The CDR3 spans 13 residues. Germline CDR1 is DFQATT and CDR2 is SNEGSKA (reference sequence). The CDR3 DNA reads TGCAGTGCCAGCGGGCTAGGTTCCTACGAGCAGTACTTC. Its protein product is CSASGLGSYEQYF.

The DNA of the CDR3 is TGTGCCAGCACCTCGGGACTAGCGGGAGCCGGTGAGCAGTTCTTC. Its protein is CASTSGLAGAGEQFF. The chain joins TRBV28 to TRBJ2-1; TRBD2 matches 14 bases. Germline loops: CDR1 MDHEN, CDR2 SYDVKM. This CDR3 has 15 amino acids. With V trimmed by 7 bases and J by 9 bases, 8 bases remained unmatched.

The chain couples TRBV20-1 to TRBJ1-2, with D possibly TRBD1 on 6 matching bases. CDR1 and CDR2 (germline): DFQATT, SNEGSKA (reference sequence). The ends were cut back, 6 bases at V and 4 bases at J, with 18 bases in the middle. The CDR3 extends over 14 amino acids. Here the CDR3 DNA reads TGCAGTGCGCTTGCGTCAGGGGAGCCCTATGGCTACACCTTC. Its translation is CSALASGEPYGYTF.